Here is one T cell receptor beta chain with its context. After removal of 4 bases from V and 3 bases from J, the junction contained 7 bases not matched to a gene. Germline assignment: CDR1 SEHNR and CDR2 FQNEAQ (reference sequence). The CDR3 contains 15 residues. Under the authors' procedure: The assay estimated nucleated cells by amplifying reference gene primers. Sequenced by immunoSEQ multiplex PCR; TCRdb stores in-frame clones only, minus some. V, J and clone size are those of that table, while D and trimming were read from the DNA. The sample consists of 85,000 to 95,000 clones, approximately 76% of them appearing once. This sample is drawn from a study of blood T cell repertoires in COVID-19.

The genes are TRBV7-9 and TRBJ1-1, with TRBD1 matching over 8 bases. This clonotype originated in an older man with acute or convalescent COVID-19. The specimen sequenced was peripheral blood. In DNA, the CDR3 is TGTGCCAGCAGCTATTCAAGCAGGGGGCACACTGAAGCTTTCTTT. Its translation is CASSYSSRGHTEAFF.